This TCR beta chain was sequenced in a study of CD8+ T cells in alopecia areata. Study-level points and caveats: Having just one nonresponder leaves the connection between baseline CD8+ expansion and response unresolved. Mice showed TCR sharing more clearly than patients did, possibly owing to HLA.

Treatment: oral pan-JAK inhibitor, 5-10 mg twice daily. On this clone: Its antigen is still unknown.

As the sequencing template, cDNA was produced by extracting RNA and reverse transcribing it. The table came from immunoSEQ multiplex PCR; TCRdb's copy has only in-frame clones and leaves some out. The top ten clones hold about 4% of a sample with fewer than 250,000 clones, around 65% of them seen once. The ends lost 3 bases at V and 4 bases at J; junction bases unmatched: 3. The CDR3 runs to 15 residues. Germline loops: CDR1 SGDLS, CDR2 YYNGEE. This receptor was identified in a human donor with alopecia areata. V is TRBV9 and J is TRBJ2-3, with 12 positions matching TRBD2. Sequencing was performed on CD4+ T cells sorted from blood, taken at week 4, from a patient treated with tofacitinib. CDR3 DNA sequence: TGTGCCAGCAGCGCTAGCGGGGGGGCGTCAGATACGCAGTATTTT. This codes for CASSASGGASDTQYF.